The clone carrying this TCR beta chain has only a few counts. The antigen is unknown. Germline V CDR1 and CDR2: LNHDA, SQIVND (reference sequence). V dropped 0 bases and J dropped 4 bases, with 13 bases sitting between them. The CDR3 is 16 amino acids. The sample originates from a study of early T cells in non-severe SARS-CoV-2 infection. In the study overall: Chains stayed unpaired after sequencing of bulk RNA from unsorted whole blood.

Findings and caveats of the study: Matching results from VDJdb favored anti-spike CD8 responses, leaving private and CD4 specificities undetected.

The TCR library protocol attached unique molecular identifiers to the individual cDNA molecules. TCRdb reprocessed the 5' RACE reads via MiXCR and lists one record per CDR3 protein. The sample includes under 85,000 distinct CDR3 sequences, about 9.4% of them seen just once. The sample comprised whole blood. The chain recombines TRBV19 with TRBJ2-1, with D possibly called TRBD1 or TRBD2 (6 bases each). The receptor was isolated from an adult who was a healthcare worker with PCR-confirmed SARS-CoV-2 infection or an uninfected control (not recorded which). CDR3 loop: CASSIEWGAGYNEQFF. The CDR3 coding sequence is TGTGCCAGTAGTATAGAGTGGGGGGCCGGGTACAATGAGCAGTTCTTC. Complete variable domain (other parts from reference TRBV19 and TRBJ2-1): DGGITQSPKYLFRKEGQNVTLSCEQNLNHDAMYWYRQDPGQGLRLIYYSQIVNDFQKGDIAEGYSVSREKKESFPLTVTSAQKNPTAFYLCASSIEWGAGYNEQFFGPGTRLTVL.